This T cell receptor beta chain appears in the sequencing data of a study of beta chain features in type 1 diabetes. CDR1 and CDR2 (germline): MNHNY, SVGAGI (reference sequence). This CDR3 has 13 amino acids. V was cut by 8 bases and J by 0 bases, with 11 bases left in between. Comment on this clone: Its antigen is not identified.

Every bit of the isolated RNA underwent reverse transcription, so sequencing read expressed TCRB transcripts. Sequenced by immunoSEQ multiplex PCR; TCRdb stores in-frame clones only, minus some. Altogether 300,000 to 350,000 clones are present, 7% to 9% being singletons, with the ten largest covering 0.44%. Overall study findings and caveats: A PCR bias possibly favoring shorter templates would apply equally to patients and controls. More deletions and fewer insertions at VDJ junctions were found in patients with type 1 diabetes.

CD45RO/CCR7/CD25/CD127/CD95/CD27 sorting isolated CD4+ naive, central memory, regulatory and stem cell-like memory cells. The chain employs TRBV6-6 and TRBJ2-7, with D maybe TRBD1 (5 bases). This clonotype was sampled from a woman aged 18 to 35 in good health. Sequenced input: central memory CD4+ T cells from blood. The CDR3 is CASVQGSSYEQYF. CDR3 in DNA: TGTGCCAGCGTGCAGGGAAGCTCCTACGAGCAGTACTTC.